This is a list of T cell receptor beta chains from one sample in a study of TIL therapy for anti-PD-1-resistant metastatic lung cancer. Sequencing was performed with immunoSEQ multiplex PCR; in TCRdb, only in-frame clones are kept and a portion is missing. The sample shows about 45,000 clones, approximately 79% of them seen only once. The sequences come from blood, collected at baseline. These receptors were taken from a man in his sixties or seventies with non-small cell lung cancer. Both conserved end residues are part of each CDR3. D genes are given only for firm matches. Part of the rows lack a size; the others show once, few, many or a class for expanded clones.

D gene	V gene	clone size	J gene	CDR3 protein	CDR3 DNA
.	TRBV28	once	TRBJ2-7	CASSLKPYEQYF	TGTGCCAGCAGTTTAAAACCCTACGAGCAGTACTTC
.	TRBV5-1	.	TRBJ2-7	CASSSDSSYEQYF	TGCGCCAGCAGCTCCGATAGCTCCTACGAGCAGTACTTC
TRBD1	TRBV4-1	.	TRBJ2-5	CASSQPMGQPQETQYF	TGCGCCAGCAGCCAACCTATGGGACAGCCTCAAGAGACCCAGTACTTC
.	TRBV30	.	TRBJ1-3	CAWSGTREGSGNTIYF	TGTGCCTGGAGCGGGACCCGAGAAGGCTCTGGAAACACCATATATTTT
TRBD2	TRBV11-2	.	TRBJ2-1	CASSPRTSGKPLGEQFF	TGTGCCAGCAGCCCGCGGACTAGCGGGAAACCTTTGGGGGAGCAGTTCTTC
TRBD1	TRBV19	few	TRBJ1-5	CASSIADRVGNQPQHF	TGTGCCAGTAGTATAGCGGACAGGGTTGGCAATCAGCCCCAGCATTTT
TRBD1	TRBV10-1	few	TRBJ2-7	CASSTPRDRSYEQYF	TGCGCCAGCAGCACACCCCGGGACAGATCCTACGAGCAGTACTTC
TRBD1	TRBV27	.	TRBJ2-1	CASSPSWTGVSYNEQFF	TGTGCCAGCAGTCCTTCATGGACAGGGGTCTCCTACAATGAGCAGTTCTTC
.	TRBV27	.	TRBJ2-3	CASSLSSSTDTQYF	TGTGCCAGCAGTTTATCGAGTTCCACCGATACGCAGTATTTT
.	TRBV5-1	.	TRBJ2-3	CASSLVPGSTDTQYF	TGCGCCAGCAGCTTGGTCCCGGGGAGCACAGATACGCAGTATTTT